This TCR beta chain was recovered during a study of CD8+ T cells in alopecia areata. Study background: The drug, oral tofacitinib, was given to treated patients at 5 to 10 mg twice daily.

Germline assignment: CDR1 SGHRS and CDR2 YFSETQ. The CDR3 consists of 16 residues. Deletions cut 0 bases from V and 1 base from J, with 13 bases between. The treatment was: oral pan-JAK inhibitor, 5-10 mg twice daily. The investigators collected lesional scalp punch biopsies and peripheral blood from alopecia areata patients. Broader study findings: Tofacitinib did not eliminate many expanded lesional clones from scalp or blood.

In regard to this clone: The antigen is not known.

It was cDNA, reverse transcribed from extracted RNA, that served as the sequencing template. Profiling relied on immunoSEQ multiplex PCR, and the TCRdb table lists in-frame clones only, not all of them. The sample records a few hundred thousand clones, around 57% being singletons. The clonotype was recovered from a human donor with alopecia areata. The V and J genes are TRBV5-1 and TRBJ1-1; D uncertain. Material: CD4+ T cells sorted from blood, obtained at week 4, from a patient treated with tofacitinib. The CDR3 sequence is CASSLAAAVKNTEAFF. The CDR3 bases are TGCGCCAGCAGCTTGGCCGCGGCGGTGAAGAACACTGAAGCTTTCTTT.